Below, 21 T cell receptor beta chains from the same sample are listed, as sequenced in a study of PD-1 blockade in classical Hodgkin lymphoma (dated by TCRdb to 2018 to 2020). The receptor library was made with the immunoSEQ multiplex PCR assay. TCRdb re-hosts the immuneACCESS table, in-frame sequences only. Its copies lack some clones; in the studies checked, an unresolved V gene accounts for under half of them, and the cause for the rest is not known. The sample table holds under 70,000 clones, of which roughly two thirds were seen once. About 9.1% of the sample belongs to the ten largest clones. The sample's time point label is to be understood as: cycle 2 day 1 (C2D1) of nivolumab. All trial patients had relapsed after autologous stem cell transplantation, with cohorts A, B and C differing in prior brentuximab vedotin exposure. The source material was peripheral blood mononuclear cells (PBMCs), sampled before the second cycle of nivolumab. The receptors were gathered from a human donor with classical Hodgkin lymphoma.

The chain recombines TRBV9 with TRBJ2-1; D may match TRBD1 or TRBD2 (5 bases each). V was shortened by 0 bases and J by 2 bases, with 9 bases between the two germline ends. There are 15 residues in the CDR3. Germline values: CDR1 SGDLS, CDR2 YYNGEE. CDR3 region: CASSVGGDPYNEQFF. As DNA, the CDR3 is TGTGCCAGCAGCGTAGGAGGGGATCCCTACAATGAGCAGTTCTTC. Drawing the rest from reference TRBV9 and TRBJ2-1, the complete variable domain is DSGVTQTPKHLITATGQRVTLRCSPRSGDLSVYWYQQSLDQGLQFLIQYYNGEERAKGNILERFSAQQFPDLHSELNLSSLELGDSALYFCASSVGGDPYNEQFFGPGTRLTVL.

The rearrangement uses TRBV30 and TRBJ1-6, with D unresolved. This CDR3 spans 14 amino acids. The V gene lost 2 bases and the J gene lost 6 bases, with 11 bases spanning the gap. CDR1 is GTSNPN, CDR2 SVGIG, per germline (reference sequence). The CDR3 DNA sequence: TGTGCCTGGAGTCTAGTCGCTCGTAATTCACCCCTCCACTTT. Translating gives CAWSLVARNSPLHF.

This clone came up once. The gene calls are TRBV6-5 and TRBJ2-7; 9 bases line up with TRBD2. The germline gives CDR1 MNHEY, CDR2 SVGAGI. After removal of 4 bases from V and 3 bases from J, the junction contained 7 bases not matched to a gene. The CDR3 has 15 amino acids. The CDR3 is CASSSPGTSSYEQYF. Here the CDR3 DNA reads TGTGCCAGCAGTTCTCCCGGGACTAGCAGCTACGAGCAGTACTTC.

There are a few counts of this clone. V usage is TRBV7-9 and J usage is TRBJ1-4; 8 positions agree with TRBD1. Germline values: CDR1 SEHNR, CDR2 FQNEAQ (reference sequence). The CDR3 sequence is 19 residues long. The ends lost 1 base at V and 0 bases at J; junction bases unmatched: 10. The CDR3 here is CASSLVDRGVIATNEKLFF. In nucleotides, the CDR3 is TGTGCCAGCAGCTTAGTCGACAGGGGAGTTATTGCAACTAATGAAAAACTGTTTTTT.

V and J are TRBV19 and TRBJ2-1, with 10 positions matching TRBD2. Germline lookup yields CDR1 LNHDA and CDR2 SQIVND (reference sequence). V lost 5 bases, J lost 3 bases, and 10 bases stayed unmatched. The CDR3 has 17 residues. Here the CDR3 reads CASSPTIAGGLYNEQFF. The CDR3 DNA reads TGTGCCAGTAGTCCAACTATAGCGGGAGGACTCTACAATGAGCAGTTCTTC.

The gene calls are TRBV6-5 and TRBJ2-5, with D possibly TRBD2 on 5 matching bases. From germline, CDR1 is MNHEY and CDR2 SVGAGI. V lost 2 bases, J lost 5 bases, and 9 bases lay in between. The CDR3 is 13 residues long. CDR3 loop: CASSYGRGETQYF. In DNA, the CDR3 is TGTGCCAGCAGTTACGGACGAGGGGAGACCCAGTACTTC.

V usage is TRBV19 and J usage is TRBJ1-1; D not resolved. The CDR3 is 15 amino acids. Per germline, CDR1 LNHDA and CDR2 SQIVND (reference sequence). The V end lost 3 bases, the J end lost 0 bases, and 11 bases lay between the germline ends. This chain's CDR3 is CASSIGQTLNTEAFF. As DNA, the CDR3 is TGTGCCAGTAGTATTGGGCAGACTCTGAACACTGAAGCTTTCTTT.

The V call is TRBV7-9, the J call TRBJ2-1; D gene unclear. The CDR3 is made up of 10 amino acids. With 1 base removed from V and 10 bases from J, the gap between germline ends came to 2 bases. Germline CDR1 SEHNR, CDR2 FQNEAQ (reference sequence). The CDR3 spells CASSLGEQFF. The CDR3 DNA is TGTGCCAGCAGCTTAGGGGAGCAGTTCTTC.

This chain joins TRBV5-6 and TRBJ1-5; tentative D call: TRBD1 (5 bases). The germline V gene encodes CDR1 SGHDT and CDR2 YYEEEE. This CDR3 spans 16 amino acids. The V gene lost 3 bases and the J gene lost 1 base, with 14 bases spanning the gap. CDR3 region: CASSSDRGLSNQPQHF. As DNA, the CDR3 is TGTGCCAGCAGCTCCGACAGAGGTTTGAGCAATCAGCCCCAGCATTTT. The full variable domain, in which reference TRBV5-6 and TRBJ1-5 provide the parts outside the CDR3, is DAGVTQSPTHLIKTRGQQVTLRCSPKSGHDTVSWYQQALGQGPQFIFQYYEEEERQRGNFPDRFSGHQFPNYSSELNVNALLLGDSALYLCASSSDRGLSNQPQHFGDGTRLSIL.

About this clone: This sample also contains other DNA sequences that code for the same CDR3. The chain employs TRBV5-1 and TRBJ1-2; 7 positions match TRBD1. Trimming took 4 bases from V and 3 from J; bases not matched to a gene: 3. The CDR3 runs to 13 residues. In germline, CDR1 is SGHRS, CDR2 YFSETQ. The DNA for the CDR3 is TGCGCCAGCAGCGCTACAGGGGACTATGGCTACACCTTC. Translated: CASSATGDYGYTF. Variable domain in full (rest from reference TRBV5-1 and TRBJ1-2): KAGVTQTPRYLIKTRGQQVTLSCSPISGHRSVSWYQQTPGQGLQFLFEYFSETQRNKGNFPGRFSGRQFSNSRSEMNVSTLELGDSALYLCASSATGDYGYTFGSGTRLTVV.

The chain joins TRBV6-5 to TRBJ1-3, with unresolved D. V lost 4 bases to trimming and J lost 0 bases, with 10 bases between them. Germline V gene sequence: CDR1 MNHEY, CDR2 SVGAGI. This CDR3 region has 15 residues. As DNA, the CDR3 is TGTGCCAGCAGTTTGGGAGAGTTCTCTGGAAACACCATATATTTT. This codes for CASSLGEFSGNTIYF.

The chain recombines TRBV19 with TRBJ1-1; TRBD1 matches at 8 bases. CDR3 length: 14 residues. The J segment lost 8 bases and the V segment lost 7 bases, leaving 12 bases of the junction unmatched. Germline assignment: CDR1 LNHDA and CDR2 SQIVND (reference sequence). The CDR3 sequence: CASNPTGVLLEAFF. The CDR3 DNA reads as TGTGCCAGTAACCCGACAGGGGTCCTCTTAGAAGCTTTCTTT.

The chain has TRBV19 and TRBJ1-5; 11 bases align to TRBD1. Germline CDR1 LNHDA, CDR2 SQIVND (reference sequence). V lost 3 bases, J lost 4 bases, and 5 bases stayed unmatched. The CDR3 has 16 residues. The CDR3 nucleotides are TGTGCCAGTAGTATGGACAGGGGGCAAAAAAATCAGCCCCAGCATTTT. It translates to CASSMDRGQKNQPQHF. Using reference TRBV19 and TRBJ1-5 for the parts outside the CDR3, the full variable domain is DGGITQSPKYLFRKEGQNVTLSCEQNLNHDAMYWYRQDPGQGLRLIYYSQIVNDFQKGDIAEGYSVSREKKESFPLTVTSAQKNPTAFYLCASSMDRGQKNQPQHFGDGTRLSIL.

This rearrangement joins TRBV9 to TRBJ1-1; D uncertain. V gave up 4 bases and J gave up 5 bases, with 15 bases separating them. Germline V gene lookup returns CDR1 SGDLS and CDR2 YYNGEE. This CDR3 spans 14 amino acids. The chain's CDR3 is CASSPDTSWTEAFF. The CDR3 DNA follows: TGTGCCAGCAGCCCCGACACCTCTTGGACTGAAGCTTTCTTT.

The V call is TRBV30, the J call TRBJ1-5; a weak D match, TRBD1 (5 bases). Germline V gene sequence: CDR1 GTSNPN, CDR2 SVGIG (reference sequence). V was shortened by 2 bases and J by 3 bases, with 8 bases between the two germline ends. The CDR3 length is 13 residues. The chain's CDR3 is CAWSSGDNQPQHF. The CDR3 DNA sequence: TGTGCCTGGAGTTCGGGGGACAATCAGCCCCAGCATTTT. Variable domain in full (rest from reference TRBV30 and TRBJ1-5): SQTIHQWPATLVQPVGSPLSLECTVEGTSNPNLYWYRQAAGRGLQLLFYSVGIGQISSEVPQNLSASRPQDRQFILSSKKLLLSDSGFYLCAWSSGDNQPQHFGDGTRLSIL.

The chain is built from TRBV7-6 and TRBJ2-3, with D uncertain. The CDR3 totals 14 residues. Trimming removed 5 bases at V and 3 bases at J, with 12 bases between. Per germline, CDR1 SGHVS and CDR2 FNYEAQ. The CDR3 loop is CASSPGLVTDTQYF. Written as DNA, the CDR3 is TGTGCCAGCAGCCCCGGCCTAGTTACAGATACGCAGTATTTT.

Comment on this clone: Being one base from a much bigger clone, this may be a read error. The chain has TRBV11-2 and TRBJ2-3, with no clear D. CDR1 is SGHAT and CDR2 is FQNNGV in the germline V gene. The CDR3 is 13 amino acids. Trimming removed 1 base at V and 5 bases at J, with 7 bases between. CDR3 in DNA: TGTGCCAGCAGCTTAGGAGCGCAAGATACGCAGTATTTT. Translating gives CASSLGAQDTQYF.

The chain carries TRBV7-3 and TRBJ2-2; no clear D. CDR1 and CDR2 from the germline V gene are SGHTA and FQGTGA. Deletions cut 6 bases from V and 3 bases from J, with 14 bases between. CDR3 length: 15 residues. The CDR3 DNA follows: TGTGCCAGCAGGGTCGGGCCGACCTACACCGGGGAGCTGTTTTTT. As protein: CASRVGPTYTGELFF.

This chain links TRBV19 with TRBJ2-3, with 7 bases aligning to TRBD1. The length of the CDR3 is 15 residues. Germline assignment: CDR1 LNHDA and CDR2 SQIVND (reference sequence). J lost 3 bases, V lost 2 bases, and 5 bases had no gene match. As DNA, the CDR3 is TGTGCCAGTAGTATAACAGGACAGGCGACAGATACGCAGTATTTT. As protein: CASSITGQATDTQYF.

The V call is TRBV29-1, the J call TRBJ2-3, with TRBD1 identical over 8 bases. The germline gives CDR1 SQVTM, CDR2 ANQGSEA. This CDR3 has 14 amino acids. After removal of 7 bases from V and 6 bases from J, the junction contained 12 bases not matched to a gene. As DNA, the CDR3 is TGCAGCGCGGGTGGGGGGACAGGTTCGGATACGCAGTATTTT. Residues: CSAGGGTGSDTQYF.

The chain recombines TRBV7-6 with TRBJ2-1, with D possibly TRBD1 on 5 matching bases. CDR3 size: 14 residues. The germline V and J ends were trimmed by 1 base and 5 bases, with 9 bases remaining between them. Per the germline V gene, CDR1 is SGHVS and CDR2 is FNYEAQ. The DNA of the CDR3 is TGTGCCAGCAGCTTAGTGGCAGGGAACAATGAGCAGTTCTTC. It is translated as CASSLVAGNNEQFF.